Given below is one T cell receptor (beta chain) in context. This sample was taken from a study of human T cells and chemical hapten exposure. TCRdb used MiXCR to reprocess the RACE reads, holding one entry per CDR3 protein. The sample includes about 380,000 distinct CDR3 sequences, 4.8% seen only once; the top ten take 2% to 2.5%. This sample's time point: patch test 1, 2 weeks after DPC sensitization. Treatment described: therapeutic diphenylcyclopropenone sensitization with weekly scalp DPC. The CDR3 loop spans 14 amino acids. After removal of 5 bases from V and 10 bases from J, the junction contained 8 bases not matched to a gene. The germline CDR1 and CDR2 sequences are KGHDR and SFDVKD.

The input for sequencing was whole blood, taken in connection with sensitization to the hapten diphenylcyclopropenone (DPC). This sequence was found in a woman between 50 and 59 years old with alopecia areata. Some clones in this sample may be carry-over from other donors' samples. The chain combines TRBV24-1 with TRBJ2-1, with 9 bases that match TRBD1. The CDR3 nucleotides read TGTGCCACCAGTGGGGGACAGGGCGGGGAAGAGCAGTTCTTC. It translates to CATSGGQGGEEQFF.